This paragraph covers one TCR beta chain sequence. Its specificity is unknown. The CDR3 loop spans 15 amino acids. This sample is drawn from a study of monozygotic twins with inflammatory bowel disease. Notes on the study in general: For repertoire similarity, concordant twins did not differ from discordant twins, possibly because power was limited. The study found lower TCRbeta diversity (inverse Simpson) in IBD patients than in healthy co-twins.

Two rounds of nested PCR, of about 16 and 10 cycles, were run on TCRalpha and TCRbeta cDNA. After re-calling the 5' RACE reads, TCRdb lists one entry per CDR3 protein, DNA absent. The listing records approximately 110,000 distinct CDR3 sequences. The clonotype originates from a human donor with ulcerative colitis or Crohn's disease, or a healthy co-twin of an affected twin (not recorded which). Sequenced sample: blood. The rearrangement links TRBV12-3 or TRBV12-4 to TRBJ1-5; TCRdb indicates TRBD1, and absent DNA this call remains unverified. The CDR3 sequence: CASRGWGRVDQPQHF.